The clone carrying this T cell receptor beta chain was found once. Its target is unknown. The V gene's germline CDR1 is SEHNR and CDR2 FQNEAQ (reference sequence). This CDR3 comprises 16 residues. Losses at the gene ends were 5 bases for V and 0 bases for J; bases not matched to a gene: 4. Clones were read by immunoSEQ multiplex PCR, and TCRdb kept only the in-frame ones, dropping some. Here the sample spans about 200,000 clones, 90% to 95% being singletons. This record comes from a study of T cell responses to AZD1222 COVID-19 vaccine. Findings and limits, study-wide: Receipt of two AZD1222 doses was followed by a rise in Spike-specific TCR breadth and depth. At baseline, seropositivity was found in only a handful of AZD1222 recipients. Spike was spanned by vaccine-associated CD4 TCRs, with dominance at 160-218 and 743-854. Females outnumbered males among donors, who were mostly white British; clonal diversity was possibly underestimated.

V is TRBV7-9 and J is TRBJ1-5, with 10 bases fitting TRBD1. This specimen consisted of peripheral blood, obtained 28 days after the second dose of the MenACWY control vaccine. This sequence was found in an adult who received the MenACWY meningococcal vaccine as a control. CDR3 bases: TGTGCCAGCAGCGGGGGACAGGGGAATAGCAATCAGCCCCAGCATTTT. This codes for CASSGGQGNSNQPQHF. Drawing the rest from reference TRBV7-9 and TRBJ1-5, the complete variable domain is DTGVSQNPRHKITKRGQNVTFRCDPISEHNRLYWYRQTLGQGPEFLTYFQNEAQLEKSRLLSDRFSAERPKGSFSTLEIQRTEQGDSAMYLCASSGGQGNSNQPQHFGDGTRLSIL.